Following are 19 T cell receptor beta chains from one sample sequenced in a study of OX40 agonist ivuxolimab in advanced cancers. Clones were read by immunoSEQ multiplex PCR, and TCRdb kept only the in-frame ones, dropping some. The sample consists of fewer than 100,000 clones, approximately 82% of them appearing once. Here the sequenced sample was CD4+ or CD8+ T cells sorted from blood, taken in a trial of the OX40 agonist ivuxolimab. The receptors derive from an adult with an advanced solid tumor such as melanoma, head and neck, liver or kidney cancer.

This clone showed up just once. Other DNA sequences from this sample encode an identical CDR3 as well. V and J are TRBV6-5 and TRBJ1-6; 7 nucleotides align to TRBD1. Germline CDR1 is MNHEY and CDR2 is SVGAGI. The trim removed 0 bases at V and 8 bases at J, leaving 4 bases unmatched. CDR3 length: 15 amino acids. As DNA, the CDR3 is TGTGCCAGCAGTTACTCAAGAGGGGGCGATTCACCCCTCCACTTT. Residues: CASSYSRGGDSPLHF.

CDR3 protein: CASSFRPSNYGYTF. The CDR3 DNA follows: TGTGCCAGCAGTTTTCGCCCTTCTAACTATGGCTACACCTTC. The chain joins TRBV28 to TRBJ1-2, with unresolved D. CDR1 and CDR2 (germline): MDHEN, SYDVKM. The CDR3 has 14 residues. Trimming stripped 3 bases from V and 0 bases from J, with 8 bases between.

The chain joins TRBV29-1 to TRBJ1-1; the D is unclear. Per the germline V gene, CDR1 is SQVTM and CDR2 is ANQGSEA. The CDR3 consists of 10 residues. With 3 bases removed from V and 3 bases from J, the gap between germline ends came to 2 bases. CDR3 residues: CSVEYTEAFF. The DNA for the CDR3 is TGCAGCGTTGAGTACACTGAAGCTTTCTTT.

The CDR3 sequence is CASSSGTVGEKLFF. In DNA, the CDR3 is TGTGCCAGCAGTTCCGGGACCGTCGGGGAAAAACTGTTTTTT. The V and J genes are TRBV28 and TRBJ1-4, with a possible D match to TRBD1 (5 bases). Germline lookup yields CDR1 MDHEN and CDR2 SYDVKM. Trimming took 4 bases from V and 8 from J, leaving 14 bases between them. The CDR3 loop spans 14 amino acids.

V gene TRBV7-4 combines with J gene TRBJ1-5; 9 nucleotides align to TRBD1. In germline, CDR1 is SGHVT, CDR2 SQSDAQ. The CDR3 length is 14 residues. Germline trimming cut 5 bases from V and 6 bases from J; bases unmatched to any gene: 5. The CDR3 loop is CASSQDRGGQPQHF. The CDR3 DNA follows: TGTGCCAGCAGCCAGGACAGGGGAGGTCAGCCCCAGCATTTT.

This clone has more than one count but fewer than ten. The chain has TRBV7-8 and TRBJ2-2, with 8 bases fitting TRBD2. J gave up 2 bases and V 5 bases, and 16 bases lay outside the gene matches. The CDR3 contains 19 residues. Germline CDR1 is SGHVS and CDR2 is FQNEAQ. CDR3 residues: CASSDRDAGTSYNTGELFF. The DNA of the CDR3 is TGTGCCAGCAGCGATCGGGACGCCGGGACTAGTTATAACACCGGGGAGCTGTTTTTT.

The rearrangement uses TRBV5-4 and TRBJ2-2; TRBD1 is a possible D gene (6 bases). V lost 4 bases to trimming and J lost 0 bases, with 10 bases between them. This CDR3 comprises 15 residues. Germline CDR1 and CDR2: SGHNT and YYREEE (reference sequence). CDR3 amino acids: CASSGGSTNTGELFF. The DNA for the CDR3 is TGTGCCAGCAGCGGGGGCTCGACGAACACCGGGGAGCTGTTTTTT.

The rearrangement links TRBV30 to TRBJ2-7, with 8 bases lining up with TRBD1. The CDR3 has 13 amino acids. Germline V gene lookup returns CDR1 GTSNPN and CDR2 SVGIG (reference sequence). Trimming removed 5 bases from V and 7 bases from J; junction bases left unmatched: 10. CDR3 DNA sequence: TGTGCCTGGGGAGGGACAGGTTCAGGGGAGCAGTACTTC. As protein: CAWGGTGSGEQYF.

This sequence joins TRBV7-3 and TRBJ2-5; 10 nucleotides agree with TRBD1. This CDR3 region has 15 residues. Unmatched junction bases numbered 5, after V lost 2 bases and J lost 5 bases. CDR1 and CDR2 (germline): SGHTA, FQGTGA. CDR3 in amino acids: CASSLGDRGRETQYF. In nucleotides, the CDR3 is TGTGCCAGCAGCTTAGGCGACAGGGGGCGGGAGACCCAGTACTTC.

The rearrangement uses TRBV7-3 and TRBJ2-5; D uncertain. V dropped 5 bases and J dropped 5 bases, with 12 bases sitting between them. The CDR3 is 13 residues long. CDR1 and CDR2 (germline): SGHTA, FQGTGA. This CDR3 is CASSPRAGETQYF. As DNA, the CDR3 is TGTGCCAGCAGCCCCCGGGCTGGGGAGACCCAGTACTTC.

This chain joins TRBV18 and TRBJ1-1, with D hard to call. From germline, CDR1 is KGHSH and CDR2 LQKENI. Trimming stripped 0 bases from V and 6 bases from J, with 17 bases between. The CDR3 covers 16 residues. The CDR3 loop is CASSPPNMATSSEAFF. The DNA of the CDR3 is TGTGCCAGCTCACCACCGAATATGGCAACCAGTTCTGAAGCTTTCTTT. Complete variable domain (other parts from reference TRBV18 and TRBJ1-1): NAGVMQNPRHLVRRRGQEARLRCSPMKGHSHVYWYRQLPEEGLKFMVYLQKENIIDESGMPKERFSAEFPKEGPSILRIQQVVRGDSAAYFCASSPPNMATSSEAFFGQGTRLTVV.

This rearrangement joins TRBV7-2 to TRBJ2-3; 7 nucleotides agree with TRBD1. Germline CDR1 SGHTA, CDR2 FQGNSA. With V trimmed by 4 bases and J by 2 bases, 6 bases remained unmatched. The length of the CDR3 is 15 residues. CDR3 protein: CASSSGQLYTDTQYF. The DNA of the CDR3 is TGTGCCAGCAGCTCGGGACAGCTCTACACAGATACGCAGTATTTT.

This chain joins TRBV7-9 and TRBJ2-7; D unresolved. Deletions cut 5 bases from V and 3 bases from J, with 14 bases between. Germline CDR1 reads SEHNR; CDR2 reads FQNEAQ (reference sequence). The CDR3 extends over 14 amino acids. CDR3 sequence reads: CASSRDTRYYEQYF. In DNA, the CDR3 is TGTGCCAGCAGCCGCGACACCCGCTACTACGAGCAGTACTTC.

The chain has TRBV11-1 and TRBJ1-2, with a possible D match to TRBD1 (5 bases). The CDR3 extends over 14 amino acids. The germline V gene has CDR1 SGHAT and CDR2 FQDESV (reference sequence). Deletions cut 5 bases from V and 2 bases from J, with 12 bases between. CDR3 loop: CASSPRWDNYGYTF. The CDR3, as DNA: TGTGCCAGCAGCCCCAGATGGGACAACTATGGCTACACCTTC.

J is TRBJ1-2 and V is TRBV5-1; a possible D gene is TRBD1 (6 bases). CDR1 is SGHRS, CDR2 YFSETQ, per germline. This CDR3 is 14 amino acids long. V lost 2 bases to trimming and J lost 3 bases, with 11 bases between them. CDR3 DNA sequence: TGCGCCAGCAGCTTCAAGGGGGTGGACTATGGCTACACCTTC. This codes for CASSFKGVDYGYTF.

This chain uses TRBV21-1 with TRBJ2-7. TRBV21-1 is given as a pseudogene. The CDR3 loop spans 12 amino acids. CDR3 protein: CASSKAGNEQYF. In nucleotides, the CDR3 is TGTGCCAGCAGCAAAGCGGGGAACGAGCAGTACTTC.

This chain connects TRBV29-1 to TRBJ2-2; 9 positions match TRBD2. This CDR3 has 14 amino acids. Per the germline V gene, CDR1 is SQVTM and CDR2 is ANQGSEA. The V and J ends lost 6 bases and 5 bases, in that order; junction bases with no gene match: 7. CDR3 DNA sequence: TGCAGCGTCCGACTAGCGGAGAAAACCGGGGAGCTGTTTTTT. It codes for CSVRLAEKTGELFF.

The V and J genes are TRBV7-2 and TRBJ2-1; a possible D gene is TRBD2 (5 bases). This CDR3 is built from 13 residues. Between the trimmed V and J ends, which lost 5 bases and 9 bases, there was a span of 14 bases. CDR1 and CDR2 (germline): SGHTA, FQGNSA. CDR3 protein: CASSPLPSGEQFF. DNA of the CDR3: TGTGCCAGCAGCCCCCTTCCGAGCGGTGAGCAGTTCTTC.

The CDR3 spells CASSLRGTGGIDTQYF. Here the CDR3 DNA reads TGCGCCAGCAGCCTCCGTGGGACAGGGGGTATAGATACGCAGTATTTT. This rearrangement joins TRBV4-1 to TRBJ2-3; 11 nucleotides match TRBD1. The germline V gene encodes CDR1 MGHRA and CDR2 YSYEKL. The CDR3 spans 16 residues. The J segment lost 5 bases and the V segment lost 4 bases, leaving 8 bases of the junction unmatched.